This T cell receptor (beta chain) was identified in a study of CD8+CD57+ T cells in acquired aplastic anemia. For the study at large: Sorted CD4+ and CD8+ cells gave a mean 3.2 ug DNA, range roughly 0.19 to 30 ug.

Remarks on this clonotype: The antigen remains unidentified.

Study-level results: Significance was not reached for CD8+ Simpson's diversity between patients and controls.

It was genomic DNA that served as the template for profiling TCR beta VDJ and CDR3. TCRdb fed the reads into MiXCR, producing one record per CDR3 protein. The sample carries around 400,000 distinct CDR3 sequences, under 80% recorded once. V was pared by 0 bases and J by 1 base, with 16 bases between. CDR3 length: 17 residues. Germline V gene sequence: CDR1 SQVTM, CDR2 ANQGSEA. Sequenced sample: sorted CD4+, CD8+, or CD8+CD57+ T cells (not recorded which) from PBMCs. The chain is built from TRBV29-1 and TRBJ2-1; D is unresolved. The sequence came from a human donor in good health, serving as a control. The CDR3 DNA reads as TGCAGCGTTGAAGAACCCAGTAGTATAGGTTCCTACAATGAGCAGTTCTTC. It is translated as CSVEEPSSIGSYNEQFF.